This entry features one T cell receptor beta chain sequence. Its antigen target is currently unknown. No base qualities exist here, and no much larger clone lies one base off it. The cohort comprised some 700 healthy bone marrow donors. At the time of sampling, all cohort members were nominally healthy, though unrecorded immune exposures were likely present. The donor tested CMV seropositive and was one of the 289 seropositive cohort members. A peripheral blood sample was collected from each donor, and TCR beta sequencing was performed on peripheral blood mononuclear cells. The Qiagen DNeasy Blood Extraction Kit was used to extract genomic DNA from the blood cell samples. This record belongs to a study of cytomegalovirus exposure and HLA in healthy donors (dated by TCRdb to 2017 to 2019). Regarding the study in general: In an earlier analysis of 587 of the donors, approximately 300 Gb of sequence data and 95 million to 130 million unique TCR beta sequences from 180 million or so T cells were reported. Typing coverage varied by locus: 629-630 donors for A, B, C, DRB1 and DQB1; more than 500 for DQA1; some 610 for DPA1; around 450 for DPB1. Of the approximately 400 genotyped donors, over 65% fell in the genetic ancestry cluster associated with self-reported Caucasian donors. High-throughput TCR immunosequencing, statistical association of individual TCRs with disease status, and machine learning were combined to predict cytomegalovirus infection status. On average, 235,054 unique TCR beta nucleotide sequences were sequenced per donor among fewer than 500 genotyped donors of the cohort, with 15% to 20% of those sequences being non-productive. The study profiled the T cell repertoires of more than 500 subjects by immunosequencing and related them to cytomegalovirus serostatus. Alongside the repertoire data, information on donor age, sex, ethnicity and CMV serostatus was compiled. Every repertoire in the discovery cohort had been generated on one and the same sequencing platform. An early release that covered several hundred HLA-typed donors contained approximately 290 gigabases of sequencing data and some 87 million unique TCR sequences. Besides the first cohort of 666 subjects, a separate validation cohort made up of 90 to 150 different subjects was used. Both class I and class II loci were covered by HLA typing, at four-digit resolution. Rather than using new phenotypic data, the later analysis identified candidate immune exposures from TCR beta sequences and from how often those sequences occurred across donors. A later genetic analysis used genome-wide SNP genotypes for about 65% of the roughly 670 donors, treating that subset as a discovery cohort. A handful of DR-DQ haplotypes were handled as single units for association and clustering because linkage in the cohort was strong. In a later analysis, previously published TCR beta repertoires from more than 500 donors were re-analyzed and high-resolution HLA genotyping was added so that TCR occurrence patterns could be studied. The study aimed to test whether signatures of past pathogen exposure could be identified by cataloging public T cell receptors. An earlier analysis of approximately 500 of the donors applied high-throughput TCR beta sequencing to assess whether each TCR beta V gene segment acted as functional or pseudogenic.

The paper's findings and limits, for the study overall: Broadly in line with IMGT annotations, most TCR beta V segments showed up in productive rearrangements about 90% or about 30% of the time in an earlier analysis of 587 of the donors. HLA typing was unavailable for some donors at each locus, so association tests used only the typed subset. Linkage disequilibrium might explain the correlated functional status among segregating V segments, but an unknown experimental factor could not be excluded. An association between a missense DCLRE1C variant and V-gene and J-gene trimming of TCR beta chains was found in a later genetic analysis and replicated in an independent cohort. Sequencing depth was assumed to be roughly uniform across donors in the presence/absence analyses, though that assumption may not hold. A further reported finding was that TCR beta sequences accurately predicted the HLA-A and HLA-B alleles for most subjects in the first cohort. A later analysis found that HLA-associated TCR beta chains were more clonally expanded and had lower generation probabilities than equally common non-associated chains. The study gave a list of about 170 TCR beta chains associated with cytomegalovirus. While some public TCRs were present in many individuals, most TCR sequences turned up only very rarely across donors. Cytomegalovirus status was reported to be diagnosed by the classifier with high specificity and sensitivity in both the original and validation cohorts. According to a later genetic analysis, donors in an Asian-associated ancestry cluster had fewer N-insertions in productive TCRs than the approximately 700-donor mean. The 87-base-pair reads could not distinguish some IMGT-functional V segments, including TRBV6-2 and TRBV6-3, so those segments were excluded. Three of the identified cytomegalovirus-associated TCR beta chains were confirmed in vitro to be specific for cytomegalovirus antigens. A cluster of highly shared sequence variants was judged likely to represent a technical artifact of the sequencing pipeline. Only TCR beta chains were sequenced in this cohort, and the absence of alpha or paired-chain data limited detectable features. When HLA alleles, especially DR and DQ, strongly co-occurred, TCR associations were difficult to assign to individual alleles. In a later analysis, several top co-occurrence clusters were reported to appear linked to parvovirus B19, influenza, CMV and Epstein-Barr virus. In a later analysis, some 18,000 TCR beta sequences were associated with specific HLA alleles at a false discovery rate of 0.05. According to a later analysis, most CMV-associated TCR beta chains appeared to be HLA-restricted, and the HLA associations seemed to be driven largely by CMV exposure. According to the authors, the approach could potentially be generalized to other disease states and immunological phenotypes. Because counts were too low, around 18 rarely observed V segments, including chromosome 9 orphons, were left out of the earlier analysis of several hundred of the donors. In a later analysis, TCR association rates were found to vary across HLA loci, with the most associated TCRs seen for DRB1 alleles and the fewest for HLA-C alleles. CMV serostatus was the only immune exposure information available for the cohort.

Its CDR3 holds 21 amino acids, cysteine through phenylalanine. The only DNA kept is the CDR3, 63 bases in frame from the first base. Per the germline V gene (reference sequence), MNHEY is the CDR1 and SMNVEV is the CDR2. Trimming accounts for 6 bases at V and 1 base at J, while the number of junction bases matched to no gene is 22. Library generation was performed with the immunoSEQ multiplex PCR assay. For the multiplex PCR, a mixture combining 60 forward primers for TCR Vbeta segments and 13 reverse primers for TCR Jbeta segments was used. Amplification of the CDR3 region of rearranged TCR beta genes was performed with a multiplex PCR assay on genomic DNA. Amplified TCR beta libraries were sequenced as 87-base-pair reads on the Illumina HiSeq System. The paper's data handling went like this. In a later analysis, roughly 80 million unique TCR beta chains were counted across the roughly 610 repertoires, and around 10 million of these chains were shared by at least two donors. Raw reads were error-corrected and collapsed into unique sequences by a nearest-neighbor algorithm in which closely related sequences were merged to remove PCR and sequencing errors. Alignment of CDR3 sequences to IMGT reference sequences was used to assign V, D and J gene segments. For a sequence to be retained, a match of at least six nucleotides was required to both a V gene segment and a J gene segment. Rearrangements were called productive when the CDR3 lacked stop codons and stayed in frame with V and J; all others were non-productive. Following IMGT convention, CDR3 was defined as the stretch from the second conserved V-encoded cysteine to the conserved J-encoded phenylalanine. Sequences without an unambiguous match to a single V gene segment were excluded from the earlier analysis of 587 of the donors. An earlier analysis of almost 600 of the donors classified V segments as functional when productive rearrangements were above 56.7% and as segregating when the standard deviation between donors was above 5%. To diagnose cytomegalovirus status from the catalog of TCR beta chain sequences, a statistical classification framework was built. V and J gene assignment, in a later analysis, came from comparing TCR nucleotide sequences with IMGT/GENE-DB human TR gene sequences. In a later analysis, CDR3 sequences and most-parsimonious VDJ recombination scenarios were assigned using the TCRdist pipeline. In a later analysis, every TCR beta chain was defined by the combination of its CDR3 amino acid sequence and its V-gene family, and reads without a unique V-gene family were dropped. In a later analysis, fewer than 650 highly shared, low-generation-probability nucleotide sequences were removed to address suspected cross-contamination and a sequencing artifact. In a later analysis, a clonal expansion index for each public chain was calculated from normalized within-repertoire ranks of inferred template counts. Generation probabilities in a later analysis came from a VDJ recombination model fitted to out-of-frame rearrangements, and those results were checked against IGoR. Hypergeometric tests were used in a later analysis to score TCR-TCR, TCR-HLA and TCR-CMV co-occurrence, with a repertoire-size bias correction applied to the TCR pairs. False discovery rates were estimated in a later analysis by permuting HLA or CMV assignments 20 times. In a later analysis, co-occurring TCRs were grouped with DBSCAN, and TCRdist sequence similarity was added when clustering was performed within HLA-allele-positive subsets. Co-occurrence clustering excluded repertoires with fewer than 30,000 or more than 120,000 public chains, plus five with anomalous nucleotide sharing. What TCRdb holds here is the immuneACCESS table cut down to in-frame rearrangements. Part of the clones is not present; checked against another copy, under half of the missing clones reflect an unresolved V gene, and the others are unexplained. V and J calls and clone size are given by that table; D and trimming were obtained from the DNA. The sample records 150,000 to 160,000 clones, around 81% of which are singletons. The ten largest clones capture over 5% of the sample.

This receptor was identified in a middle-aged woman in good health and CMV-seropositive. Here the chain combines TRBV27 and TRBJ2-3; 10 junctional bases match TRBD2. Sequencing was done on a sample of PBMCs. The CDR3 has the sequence CASSLKVQRPSGSFGTDTQYF. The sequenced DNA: TGTGCCAGCAGCCTAAAGGTCCAACGGCCTAGCGGGAGTTTCGGCACAGATACGCAGTATTTT.